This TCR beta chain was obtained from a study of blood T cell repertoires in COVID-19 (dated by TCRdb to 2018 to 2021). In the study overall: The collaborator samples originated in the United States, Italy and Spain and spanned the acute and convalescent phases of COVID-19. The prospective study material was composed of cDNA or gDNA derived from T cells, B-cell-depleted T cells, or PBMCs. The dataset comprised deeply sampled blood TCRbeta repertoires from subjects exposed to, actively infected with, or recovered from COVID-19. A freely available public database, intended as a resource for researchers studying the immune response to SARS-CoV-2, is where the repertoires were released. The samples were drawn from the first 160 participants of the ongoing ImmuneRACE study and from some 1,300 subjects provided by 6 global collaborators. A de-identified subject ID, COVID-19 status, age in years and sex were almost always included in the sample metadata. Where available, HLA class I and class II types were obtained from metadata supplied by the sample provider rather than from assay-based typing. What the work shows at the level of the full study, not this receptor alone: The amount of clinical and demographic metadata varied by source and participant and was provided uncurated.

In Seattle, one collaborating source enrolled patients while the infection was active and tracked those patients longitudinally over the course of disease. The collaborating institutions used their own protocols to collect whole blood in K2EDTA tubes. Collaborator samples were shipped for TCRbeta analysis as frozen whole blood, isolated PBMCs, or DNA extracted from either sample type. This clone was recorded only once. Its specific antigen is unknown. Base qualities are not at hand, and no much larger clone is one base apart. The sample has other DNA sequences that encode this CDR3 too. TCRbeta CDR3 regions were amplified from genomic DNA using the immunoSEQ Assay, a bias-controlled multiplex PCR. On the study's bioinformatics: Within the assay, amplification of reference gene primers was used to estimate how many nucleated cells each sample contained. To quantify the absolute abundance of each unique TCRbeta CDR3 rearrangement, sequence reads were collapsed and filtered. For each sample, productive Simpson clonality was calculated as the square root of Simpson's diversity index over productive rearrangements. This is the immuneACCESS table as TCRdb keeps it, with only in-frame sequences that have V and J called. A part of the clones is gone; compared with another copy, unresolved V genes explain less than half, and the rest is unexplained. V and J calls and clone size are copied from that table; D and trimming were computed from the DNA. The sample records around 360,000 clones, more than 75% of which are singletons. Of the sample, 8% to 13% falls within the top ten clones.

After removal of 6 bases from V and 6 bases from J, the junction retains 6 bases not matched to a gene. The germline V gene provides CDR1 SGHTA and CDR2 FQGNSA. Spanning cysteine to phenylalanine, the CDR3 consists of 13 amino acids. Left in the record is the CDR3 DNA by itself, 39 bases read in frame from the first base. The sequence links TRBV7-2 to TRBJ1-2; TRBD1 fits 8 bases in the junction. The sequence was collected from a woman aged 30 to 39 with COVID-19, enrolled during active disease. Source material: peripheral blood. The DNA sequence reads TGTGCCAGCAGTTTTAGACAGGGGAATGGCTACACCTTC. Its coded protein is CASSFRQGNGYTF.